These T cell receptor beta chains were read from a single sample in a study of T cells in Graves' hyperthyroidism and ophthalmopathy. MiXCR was run by TCRdb on the multiplex PCR reads, yielding one entry per CDR3 protein. The table records about 400,000 distinct CDR3 sequences, over 10% of them present only once. The source material was blood. The receptors here all came from a woman between 18 and 29 years old with Graves' hyperthyroidism. Both conserved end residues are part of each CDR3. D genes are given only for firm matches. Clone size is shown for a subset of rows, as once, few, many or a class of expanded clone.

clone_size: few
d_call: TRBD2
j_call: TRBJ2-1
v_call: TRBV25-1
cdr3_nt: TGTGCCAGCAACGCCCTACTAGCGGGAGGGCTCGCTGAGCAGTTCTTC
cdr3_aa: CASNALLAGGLAEQFF

clone_size: many
d_call: -
j_call: TRBJ1-5
v_call: TRBV2
cdr3_nt: TGTGCCAGCAGTGTAGAACAGTGGCGGAGCCATCAGCCCCAGCATTTT
cdr3_aa: CASSVEQWRSHQPQHF

clone_size: many
d_call: TRBD1
j_call: TRBJ2-5
v_call: TRBV28
cdr3_nt: TGTGCCAGCAGTCCCCTATCCACGACAGGGGTATATTCATGGACCCAGTACTTC
cdr3_aa: CASSPLSTTGVYSWTQYF

clone_size: -
d_call: -
j_call: TRBJ1-3
v_call: TRBV14
cdr3_nt: TGTGCCAGCAGCCAGCCCACAGGGAGATACTCTGGAAACACCATATATTTT
cdr3_aa: CASSQPTGRYSGNTIYF

clone_size: many
d_call: -
j_call: TRBJ2-6
v_call: TRBV12-3/TRBV12-4
cdr3_nt: TGTGCCAGCAGGACCTCAGGGGGAGGGATCTATGGGGCCAACGTCCTGACTTTC
cdr3_aa: CASRTSGGGIYGANVLTF

clone_size: many
d_call: TRBD2
j_call: TRBJ2-1
v_call: TRBV27
cdr3_nt: TGTGCCAGCAGTGAGGGGACTAGCGGGAATGAGCAGCTCTTC
cdr3_aa: CASSEGTSGNEQLF

clone_size: few
d_call: TRBD2
j_call: TRBJ2-7
v_call: TRBV10-3
cdr3_nt: TGTGCCATCAGCATCTCCGGTGGGACTAGCTACGAGCAGTACTTC
cdr3_aa: CAISISGGTSYEQYF

clone_size: many
d_call: TRBD1
j_call: TRBJ2-1
v_call: TRBV3-1
cdr3_nt: TGTGCCAGCAGCCAGCACAGGGGGCGAGGGGTTGAGCAGTTCTTC
cdr3_aa: CASSQHRGRGVEQFF

clone_size: -
d_call: TRBD1
j_call: TRBJ2-1
v_call: TRBV6-2/TRBV6-3
cdr3_nt: TGTGCCAGCAGTCCCCGGGACAGGGCGTTCTTC
cdr3_aa: CASSPRDRAFF

clone_size: -
d_call: -
j_call: TRBJ2-5
v_call: TRBV14
cdr3_nt: TGTGCCAGCAGCCAAGGGTGGCGGGGGCACGAGACCCAGTACTTC
cdr3_aa: CASSQGWRGHETQYF

clone_size: many
d_call: TRBD1
j_call: TRBJ2-5
v_call: TRBV5-1
cdr3_nt: TGCGCCAGCAGCTCCATAGGACAGGGACAAGAGACCCAGTACTTC
cdr3_aa: CASSSIGQGQETQYF

clone_size: few
d_call: -
j_call: TRBJ2-5
v_call: TRBV18
cdr3_nt: TGTGCCAGCTCACCACCGGAGGGGGTCCAAGAGACCCAGTACTTC
cdr3_aa: CASSPPEGVQETQYF

clone_size: many
d_call: -
j_call: TRBJ2-5
v_call: TRBV10-3
cdr3_nt: TGTGCCATCAGCCCGGGATCCGCGGTGGAGACCCAGTACTTC
cdr3_aa: CAISPGSAVETQYF

clone_size: few
d_call: TRBD2
j_call: TRBJ2-2
v_call: TRBV5-1
cdr3_nt: TGCGCCAGCAGCGGCACTAGCGGGGGTTACACCGGGGAGCTGTTTTTT
cdr3_aa: CASSGTSGGYTGELFF

clone_size: many
d_call: -
j_call: TRBJ1-3
v_call: TRBV3-1
cdr3_nt: TGTGCCAGCAGCTTCGGACTGCGGTCTGGAAACACCATATATTTT
cdr3_aa: CASSFGLRSGNTIYF

clone_size: few
d_call: TRBD1
j_call: TRBJ2-2
v_call: TRBV6-2/TRBV6-3
cdr3_nt: TGTGCCAGCAGTGGACAGGGAACGAACACCGGGGAGCTGTTTTTT
cdr3_aa: CASSGQGTNTGELFF

clone_size: many
d_call: -
j_call: TRBJ1-6
v_call: TRBV19
cdr3_nt: TGTGCCAGTAGTATAGGAGTCGGCCTATCTAATCGGGGTTCACCCCTCCACTTT
cdr3_aa: CASSIGVGLSNRGSPLHF

clone_size: many
d_call: -
j_call: TRBJ2-3
v_call: TRBV9
cdr3_nt: TGTGCCAGCAGCGTAGGTCCCACAGATACGCAGTATTTT
cdr3_aa: CASSVGPTDTQYF

clone_size: -
d_call: -
j_call: TRBJ1-2
v_call: TRBV12-3/TRBV12-4
cdr3_nt: TGTGCCAGCAGTTTGGGGCAGGGATCTGGCTACACCTTC
cdr3_aa: CASSLGQGSGYTF

clone_size: many
d_call: -
j_call: TRBJ1-1
v_call: TRBV20-1
cdr3_nt: TGCAGTGCTAGAGAACGGAGGGGCATGAACACTGAAGCTTTCTTT
cdr3_aa: CSARERRGMNTEAFF

clone_size: -
d_call: TRBD2
j_call: TRBJ2-2
v_call: TRBV4-3
cdr3_nt: TGCGCCAGCAGCCAGGGTACTAGCGGGTCGAACACCGGGGAGCTGTTTTTT
cdr3_aa: CASSQGTSGSNTGELFF

clone_size: many
d_call: -
j_call: TRBJ2-6
v_call: TRBV10-3
cdr3_nt: TGTGCCATCAGAACCGGGACTGAAGAAATATTGTCTAGGGCCAACGTCCTGACTTTC
cdr3_aa: CAIRTGTEEILSRANVLTF

clone_size: many
d_call: TRBD1
j_call: TRBJ1-2
v_call: TRBV5-1
cdr3_nt: TGCGCCAGCAGCTTAGGACAGGGGTTTGGCTACACCTTC
cdr3_aa: CASSLGQGFGYTF

clone_size: -
d_call: -
j_call: TRBJ1-2
v_call: TRBV28
cdr3_nt: TGTGCCAGCAGTCCCGGCGGGGCAGATGGCTACACCTTC
cdr3_aa: CASSPGGADGYTF

clone_size: many
d_call: -
j_call: TRBJ1-6
v_call: TRBV19
cdr3_nt: TGTGCCAGTAGTATTCCAGATAATTCACCCCTCCACTTT
cdr3_aa: CASSIPDNSPLHF

clone_size: many
d_call: TRBD1
j_call: TRBJ1-1
v_call: TRBV19
cdr3_nt: TGTGCCAGTAGTATGGACAGGGGGAACACTGAAGCTTTCTTT
cdr3_aa: CASSMDRGNTEAFF

clone_size: many
d_call: TRBD2
j_call: TRBJ2-1
v_call: TRBV28
cdr3_nt: TGTGCCAGCAGTTCAACGGGACTAGCGGATACCAGCTCCTACAATGAGCAGTTCTTC
cdr3_aa: CASSSTGLADTSSYNEQFF

clone_size: many
d_call: TRBD1
j_call: TRBJ1-3
v_call: TRBV5-5
cdr3_nt: TGTGCCAGCAGCTTGTTTGGAGGGGGCCTGGGAAACACCATATATTTT
cdr3_aa: CASSLFGGGLGNTIYF

clone_size: many
d_call: -
j_call: TRBJ2-3
v_call: TRBV24-1
cdr3_nt: TGTGCCACCAGTGAGGGACCGAATACGCAGTATTTT
cdr3_aa: CATSEGPNTQYF

clone_size: many
d_call: -
j_call: TRBJ1-1
v_call: TRBV24-1
cdr3_nt: TGTGCCACCCGTTCCCAATTGAGTATCCGGCGAGTATGCACTGAAGCTTTCTTT
cdr3_aa: CATRSQLSIRRVCTEAFF

clone_size: many
d_call: TRBD1
j_call: TRBJ2-3
v_call: TRBV10-3
cdr3_nt: TGTGCCATCAGCCCCGGGACAGGGGGAGATACGCAGTATTTT
cdr3_aa: CAISPGTGGDTQYF

clone_size: many
d_call: -
j_call: TRBJ2-3
v_call: TRBV5-8
cdr3_nt: TGTGCCACCGCCAGTACGAGAATCCCAGATACGCAGTATTTT
cdr3_aa: CATASTRIPDTQYF

clone_size: many
d_call: -
j_call: TRBJ2-7
v_call: TRBV28
cdr3_nt: TGTGCCAGCAGTCAACCCCTTATATACGAGCAGTACTTC
cdr3_aa: CASSQPLIYEQYF

clone_size: many
d_call: -
j_call: TRBJ2-2
v_call: TRBV7-8
cdr3_nt: TGTGCCAGCGGCGTAGGGGGGGGGCGGACCGGGGAGCTGTTTTTT
cdr3_aa: CASGVGGGRTGELFF

clone_size: many
d_call: -
j_call: TRBJ2-2
v_call: TRBV3-1
cdr3_nt: TGTGCCAGCAGCCAAGGGGTGATGACCGGGGAGCTGTTTTTT
cdr3_aa: CASSQGVMTGELFF

clone_size: many
d_call: -
j_call: TRBJ1-5
v_call: TRBV6-1
cdr3_nt: TGTGCCAGCAGTGAACAGGGTGGAGGCAATCAGCCCCAGCATTTT
cdr3_aa: CASSEQGGGNQPQHF

clone_size: -
d_call: TRBD2
j_call: TRBJ2-1
v_call: TRBV7-2
cdr3_nt: TGTGCCAGCAGCTTATCCCACGCCGTCTTTAGCGGGGGGGCGATGCAGTTCTTC
cdr3_aa: CASSLSHAVFSGGAMQFF

clone_size: -
d_call: -
j_call: TRBJ1-2
v_call: TRBV11-2
cdr3_nt: TGTGCCAGCAGCCAAGAGAGGCAGAGTATCTATGGCTACACCTTC
cdr3_aa: CASSQERQSIYGYTF

clone_size: many
d_call: TRBD2
j_call: TRBJ2-3
v_call: TRBV7-2
cdr3_nt: TGTGCCAGCAGCTCCCTTCTAGCGGCAACCACAGATACGCAGTATTTT
cdr3_aa: CASSSLLAATTDTQYF

clone_size: -
d_call: -
j_call: TRBJ1-4
v_call: TRBV20-1
cdr3_nt: TGCAGTGCTAGAATAAGAGAAAAACTGTTTTTT
cdr3_aa: CSARIREKLFF

clone_size: many
d_call: TRBD2
j_call: TRBJ2-7
v_call: TRBV30
cdr3_nt: TGTGCCTGGAGCGGGGGACTAGCGAGTACCTACGAGCAGTACTTC
cdr3_aa: CAWSGGLASTYEQYF

clone_size: many
d_call: -
j_call: TRBJ1-2
v_call: TRBV5-1
cdr3_nt: TGCGCCAGCAGCTTGGCCCGAGGGGAGGGCTACACCTTC
cdr3_aa: CASSLARGEGYTF

clone_size: -
d_call: TRBD2
j_call: TRBJ2-6
v_call: TRBV6-2/TRBV6-3
cdr3_nt: TGTGCCAGCACCACGTTAGCGGGGGTTCCTTCTGGGGCCAACGTCCTGACTTTC
cdr3_aa: CASTTLAGVPSGANVLTF

clone_size: many
d_call: TRBD2
j_call: TRBJ2-1
v_call: TRBV15
cdr3_nt: TGTGCCACCAGCAGCGGGACGGGACTAAGCTCCTACAATGAGCAGTTCTTC
cdr3_aa: CATSSGTGLSSYNEQFF

clone_size: few
d_call: -
j_call: TRBJ1-3
v_call: TRBV10-3
cdr3_nt: TGTGCCATCAGTGACCAATCTGGAAACACCATATATTTT
cdr3_aa: CAISDQSGNTIYF

clone_size: few
d_call: TRBD2
j_call: TRBJ2-1
v_call: TRBV24-1
cdr3_nt: TGTGCCACCAGTGATCCACCGGGACTAGCGAGGGAGGGTGAGCAGTTCTTC
cdr3_aa: CATSDPPGLAREGEQFF

clone_size: many
d_call: TRBD2
j_call: TRBJ2-1
v_call: TRBV20-1
cdr3_nt: TGCAGTGCTACGCCCGGTAGCGGGAGACGGTACAATGAGCAGTTCTTC
cdr3_aa: CSATPGSGRRYNEQFF

clone_size: many
d_call: TRBD2
j_call: TRBJ2-1
v_call: TRBV5-1
cdr3_nt: TGCGCCAGCGCCGTGGGGACTAGCGGGAGAAATGAGCAGTTCTTC
cdr3_aa: CASAVGTSGRNEQFF

clone_size: -
d_call: TRBD1
j_call: TRBJ1-3
v_call: TRBV10-3
cdr3_nt: TGTGCCATCAGTGATCCGGGACAGGGAGTTCGTGCTGGAAACACCATATATTTT
cdr3_aa: CAISDPGQGVRAGNTIYF

clone_size: few
d_call: TRBD1
j_call: TRBJ2-5
v_call: TRBV20-1
cdr3_nt: TGCAGTGCCCCGACGCGGACAGGGCAGATGGAGACCCAGTACTTC
cdr3_aa: CSAPTRTGQMETQYF

clone_size: many
d_call: TRBD1
j_call: TRBJ1-5
v_call: TRBV27
cdr3_nt: TGTGCCAGCGGGTTTCCAACCACAGGGGTGGATCAGCCCCAGCATTTT
cdr3_aa: CASGFPTTGVDQPQHF

clone_size: many
d_call: TRBD2
j_call: TRBJ2-5
v_call: TRBV2
cdr3_nt: TGTGCCAGCACCGTTAGCGGGAGGGGTTGGCAAGAGACCCAGTACTTC
cdr3_aa: CASTVSGRGWQETQYF

clone_size: many
d_call: TRBD1
j_call: TRBJ2-7
v_call: TRBV6-2/TRBV6-3
cdr3_nt: TGTGCCAGCAGGCGACAGGGACCTGGGGATCTCGAGCAGTACTTC
cdr3_aa: CASRRQGPGDLEQYF

clone_size: many
d_call: -
j_call: TRBJ1-1
v_call: TRBV10-3
cdr3_nt: TGTGCCAGCCTAACAGGGACTCGAGCTTTCTTT
cdr3_aa: CASLTGTRAFF

clone_size: -
d_call: TRBD2
j_call: TRBJ2-1
v_call: TRBV20-1
cdr3_nt: TGCAGTGCTAGCTGGGCGGGAGGGCCCTACAATGAGCAGTTCTTC
cdr3_aa: CSASWAGGPYNEQFF